These 25 T cell receptor beta chains originate from one sample sequenced in a study of cytomegalovirus exposure and HLA in healthy donors. Use of 60 Vbeta and 13 Jbeta primers characterized the PCR. Sequenced by immunoSEQ multiplex PCR; TCRdb stores in-frame clones only, minus some. The table records more than 250,000 clones, approximately 90% of them present only once. Sequenced sample: PBMCs. Receptor source: a woman between 18 and 29 years old in good health and CMV-seronegative.

This clone is a singleton in its sample. The chain couples TRBV27 to TRBJ2-7; tentative D call: TRBD1 (5 bases). This CDR3 has 15 residues. Trimming took 2 bases from V and 3 from J, leaving 14 bases between them. Germline assignment: CDR1 MNHEY and CDR2 SMNVEV (reference sequence). The DNA of the CDR3 is TGTGCCAGCAGTTTAATCGGGCAGGGTGACTACGAGCAGTACTTC. The encoded protein is CASSLIGQGDYEQYF.

This rearrangement joins TRBV7-2 to TRBJ2-3; TRBD2 matches 9 bases. J gave up 1 base and V 0 bases, and 2 bases lay outside the gene matches. Per the germline V gene, CDR1 is SGHTA and CDR2 is FQGNSA. CDR3 length: 16 amino acids. Here the CDR3 reads CASSLALAGGTDTQYF. The CDR3 DNA reads as TGTGCCAGCAGCTTAGCGTTAGCGGGGGGCACAGATACGCAGTATTTT.

The V call is TRBV7-2, the J call TRBJ1-2; D may be TRBD1 (6 bases). V was shortened by 5 bases and J by 0 bases, with 13 bases between the two germline ends. The CDR3 length is 15 residues. Germline CDR1 and CDR2: SGHTA and FQGNSA. The CDR3 loop reads CASSTRQATNYGYTF. The CDR3 DNA reads as TGTGCCAGCAGCACCCGACAGGCGACTAACTATGGCTACACCTTC.

The gene calls are TRBV2 and TRBJ1-5; D is undetermined. This CDR3 contains 13 residues. The V end was cut by 6 bases, the J end by 2 bases, with 8 bases between. Per germline, CDR1 SNHLY and CDR2 FYNNEI. The CDR3 DNA reads TGTGCCAGCAGCCGGGAGGGCAATCAGCCCCAGCATTTT. As protein: CASSREGNQPQHF.

This chain connects TRBV18 to TRBJ1-5, with D unclear. Trimming removed 1 base at V and 2 bases at J, with 12 bases between. Germline V gene data show CDR1 as KGHSH and CDR2 as LQKENI. The CDR3 extends over 16 amino acids. The CDR3 DNA reads as TGTGCCAGCTCACCACAGACCGGTGGAGGCAATCAGCCCCAGCATTTT. This codes for CASSPQTGGGNQPQHF.

The chain joins TRBV21-1 to TRBJ1-5. TRBV21-1 is tagged as a pseudogene. The CDR3 contains 14 residues. The CDR3 nucleotides are TGTGCCAGCAGCAAAGGGCGGCGGGGGCCGCCCCAGCATTTT. It yields the protein CASSKGRRGPPQHF.

Only one count was recorded for this clone. The rearrangement links TRBV4-1 to TRBJ2-5; 7 bases are shared with TRBD2. CDR3 size: 16 residues. V lost 0 bases, J lost 4 bases, and 8 bases stayed unmatched. Per germline, CDR1 MGHRA and CDR2 YSYEKL. In DNA form, the CDR3 reads TGCGCCAGCAGCCAAGATAAGAGCGGGGAGATAGAGACCCAGTACTTC. This translates into CASSQDKSGEIETQYF.

This sequence joins TRBV11-2 and TRBJ1-4; 11 nucleotides align to TRBD1. Germline V gives CDR1 SGHAT, CDR2 FQNNGV. V was pared by 1 base and J by 7 bases, with 2 bases of the junction left unmatched. This CDR3 spans 15 amino acids. The CDR3 protein is CASSLGGQGVEKLFF. Written as DNA, the CDR3 is TGTGCCAGCAGCTTAGGGGGACAGGGGGTTGAAAAACTGTTTTTT.

The chain is built from TRBV2 and TRBJ1-6, with D unclear. Germline V gene sequence: CDR1 SNHLY, CDR2 FYNNEI. This CDR3 is 14 amino acids long. Trimming cost V 4 bases and J 7 bases, with 11 bases left between them. As DNA, the CDR3 is TGTGCCAGCAGTGCAGAGGGTTCAAATTCACCCCTCCACTTT. It is translated as CASSAEGSNSPLHF. Using reference TRBV2 and TRBJ1-6 for the parts outside the CDR3, the full variable domain is EPEVTQTPSHQVTQMGQEVILRCVPISNHLYFYWYRQILGQKVEFLVSFYNNEISEKSEIFDDQFSVERPDGSNFTLKIRSTKLEDSAMYFCASSAEGSNSPLHFGNGTRLTVT.

The chain links TRBV21-1 to TRBJ2-7; TRBD2 is the table's D call and was not checked against the DNA. TRBV21-1 is designated a pseudogene. This CDR3 region has 13 residues. The CDR3 loop reads CASSKEAGGEQYF. The CDR3, as DNA: TGTGCCAGCAGCAAAGAAGCCGGGGGCGAGCAGTACTTC.

The chain joins TRBV5-4 to TRBJ2-5; TRBD1 matches at 8 bases. Matching the DNA end better, TRBJ2-7 makes the J call doubtful. This CDR3 has 14 amino acids. CDR1 and CDR2 from the germline V gene are SGHNT and YYREEE (reference sequence). CDR3 nucleotides: TGTGCCAGCAGCACCGGGACAGGTACCTACGAGCAGTACTTC. The encoded protein is CASSTGTGTYEQYF.

J is TRBJ2-7 and V is TRBV5-1; perhaps TRBD1 as D (6 bases). The V end was cut by 5 bases, the J end by 2 bases, with 8 bases between. Germline values: CDR1 SGHRS, CDR2 YFSETQ. The CDR3 runs to 12 residues. For the CDR3, the DNA is TGCGCCAGCAGGGGGGCACCCTACGAGCAGTACTTC. As protein: CASRGAPYEQYF.

The V gene is TRBV27, the J gene TRBJ2-1; D remains unclear. The V gene lost 2 bases and the J gene lost 9 bases, with 8 bases spanning the gap. Germline V lookup: CDR1 MNHEY, CDR2 SMNVEV (reference sequence). The CDR3 totals 12 residues. For the CDR3, the DNA is TGTGCCAGCAGTTTAGTTAACGGTGAGCAGTTCTTC. Translation: CASSLVNGEQFF.

V and J are TRBV15 and TRBJ2-3; the match to TRBD1 covers 7 bases. This CDR3 region has 21 residues. The V and J ends lost 5 bases and 0 bases, in that order; junction bases with no gene match: 23. Germline values: CDR1 LNHNV, CDR2 YYDKDF (reference sequence). The CDR3 DNA reads as TGTGCCACCAGCGTACACGACCGGGACAGTGGTCGCCCATCTAGCACAGATACGCAGTATTTT. It specifies CATSVHDRDSGRPSSTDTQYF.

The gene calls are TRBV7-3 and TRBJ2-1; 7 bases map to TRBD1. This CDR3 comprises 15 residues. CDR1 and CDR2 from the germline V gene are SGHTA and FQGTGA. The junction had 7 bases not matched to a gene; V was cut back by 5 bases and J by 3 bases. The CDR3 reads CASSPPGTVYNEQFF. The CDR3 DNA sequence: TGTGCCAGCAGCCCTCCCGGGACAGTCTACAATGAGCAGTTCTTC.

This clone was seen only a few times. This chain uses TRBV29-1 with TRBJ2-7; no definite D call. The CDR3 runs to 12 residues. Germline CDR1 SQVTM, CDR2 ANQGSEA. V gave up 4 bases and J gave up 0 bases, with 7 bases separating them. CDR3 DNA: TGCAGCGTTGGCATTAGCTCCTACGAGCAGTACTTC. It yields the protein CSVGISSYEQYF.

The rearrangement uses TRBV19 and TRBJ2-5; 8 bases line up with TRBD1. The V segment lost 1 base and the J segment 5 bases; nucleotides outside the gene matches: 3. Germline values: CDR1 LNHDA, CDR2 SQIVND (reference sequence). The CDR3 covers 14 residues. CDR3 DNA sequence: TGTGCCAGTAGTATAGGCAGGGGGCAGGAGACCCAGTACTTC. It is translated as CASSIGRGQETQYF.

This sequence joins TRBV27 and TRBJ1-2; possibly TRBD1 for D (6 bases). The V and J ends lost 4 bases and 8 bases respectively, with 20 bases between them. Germline V lookup: CDR1 MNHEY, CDR2 SMNVEV (reference sequence). This CDR3 region has 15 residues. The CDR3 nucleotides are TGTGCCAGCAGTTCCCTACCATCGACGACAGGCGGCTACACCTTC. Protein: CASSSLPSTTGGYTF.

The chain recombines TRBV29-1 with TRBJ2-7, with D unresolved. Germline CDR1 reads SQVTM; CDR2 reads ANQGSEA. The length of the CDR3 is 12 residues. The V end was cut by 6 bases, the J end by 3 bases, with 12 bases between. CDR3 bases: TGCAGCGTCTTTGGCGGAAACTACGAGCAGTACTTC. Translated: CSVFGGNYEQYF.

This clone was counted only a few times. CDR3 protein: CASSYGSGVTEKLFF. CDR3 bases: TGTGCCAGCAGTTATGGTTCAGGGGTTACCGAAAAACTGTTTTTT. The chain uses TRBV6-5 and TRBJ1-4; tentative D call: TRBD1 (6 bases). The germline V gene has CDR1 MNHEY and CDR2 SVGAGI. The CDR3 sequence is 15 residues long. V shed 3 bases and J shed 8 bases, with 16 bases lying between them.

This chain connects TRBV6-1 to TRBJ1-2; possible D gene TRBD1, 6 bases. The V gene's germline CDR1 is MNHNS and CDR2 SASEGT. The CDR3 runs 15 residues. Trimming took off 0 bases at V and 5 bases at J, with 13 bases between the two ends. The DNA for the CDR3 is TGTGCCAGCAGTGAAGCTACGACAGGCTCGTATGGCTACACCTTC. It codes for CASSEATTGSYGYTF.

V gene TRBV18 combines with J gene TRBJ2-3, with D perhaps TRBD2 (7 bases). There are 16 residues in the CDR3. Germline V CDR1 and CDR2: KGHSH, LQKENI. V was cut by 3 bases and J by 0 bases, with 13 bases left in between. The CDR3 sequence: CASSPIGGTSTDTQYF. The CDR3 bases are TGTGCCAGCTCACCGATCGGGGGGACAAGCACAGATACGCAGTATTTT.

The V gene is TRBV15, the J gene TRBJ1-1, with D perhaps TRBD1 (6 bases). The CDR3 has 13 residues. V was trimmed by 2 bases and J by 11 bases, leaving 15 bases between them. Germline V gene data show CDR1 as LNHNV and CDR2 as YYDKDF (reference sequence). The CDR3 DNA sequence: TGTGCCACCAGCAGATCTCTTACAGGGCGGGCTTTCTTT. Translation gives CATSRSLTGRAFF.

The gene calls are TRBV9 and TRBJ2-1; 11 nucleotides line up with TRBD2. With 0 bases clipped from V and 10 bases from J, the junction kept 12 bases outside the gene matches. Germline V gene sequence: CDR1 SGDLS, CDR2 YYNGEE. The CDR3 extends over 17 amino acids. The CDR3 reads CASSVAITSGGRYEQFF. CDR3 nucleotides: TGTGCCAGCAGCGTAGCTATCACTAGCGGGGGCAGGTACGAGCAGTTCTTC.

This chain uses TRBV18 with TRBJ2-7, with TRBD2 as a possible D gene (5 bases). This CDR3 spans 14 amino acids. Germline assignment: CDR1 KGHSH and CDR2 LQKENI. V shed 3 bases and J shed 2 bases, with 11 bases lying between them. The CDR3 protein is CASSPMAGAYEQYF. Written as DNA, the CDR3 is TGTGCCAGCTCACCTATGGCCGGGGCCTACGAGCAGTACTTC.